Listed below are T cell receptor beta chains from one sample, sequenced in a study of CD8+ T cells in alopecia areata. Using immunoSEQ multiplex PCR, the repertoire was profiled, and TCRdb retains in-frame clones only, with some absent. The sample shows more than 95,000 clones, around 45% of them seen only once. Sequencing input: NKG2D-low CD8+ T cells sorted from blood. The receptors stem from a human donor with alopecia areata. The CDR3 runs from the conserved cysteine through the conserved F or W. D genes are given only for firm matches. Only some rows state a clone size, as once, few, many or a class for expanded clones.

d_call: TRBD2; v_call: TRBV2; j_call: TRBJ2-1; clone_size: NA; cdr3_nt: TGTGCCAGCAGTTCAACGGGAGGTGGGGAAAATGAGCAGTTCTTC; cdr3_aa: CASSSTGGGENEQFF
d_call: NA; v_call: TRBV2; j_call: TRBJ2-1; clone_size: NA; cdr3_nt: TGTGCCAGCCTTACCGTCCAGGTGATAATGAATGAGCAGTTCTTC; cdr3_aa: CASLTVQVIMNEQFF
d_call: TRBD1; v_call: TRBV29-1; j_call: TRBJ1-1; clone_size: NA; cdr3_nt: TGCAGCGTGACAGGGGGAACTGAAGCTTTCTTT; cdr3_aa: CSVTGGTEAFF
d_call: TRBD2; v_call: TRBV30; j_call: TRBJ2-1; clone_size: NA; cdr3_nt: TGTGCCTACGGGGTAGCGGGTAATGAGCAGTTCTTC; cdr3_aa: CAYGVAGNEQFF
d_call: NA; v_call: TRBV5-6; j_call: TRBJ2-3; clone_size: once; cdr3_nt: TGTGCCAGCAGAAGCGGAGGAAATACGCAGTATTTT; cdr3_aa: CASRSGGNTQYF
d_call: NA; v_call: TRBV11-2; j_call: TRBJ2-3; clone_size: NA; cdr3_nt: TGTGCCAGCAGCGAGGTCCAGCTCACAGATACGCAGTATTTT; cdr3_aa: CASSEVQLTDTQYF
d_call: NA; v_call: TRBV29-1; j_call: TRBJ2-1; clone_size: NA; cdr3_nt: TGCAGCGTTGAAGATCGCCCCAATGAGCAGTTCTTC; cdr3_aa: CSVEDRPNEQFF
d_call: TRBD1; v_call: TRBV7-9; j_call: TRBJ2-1; clone_size: NA; cdr3_nt: TGTGCCAGCAGCACTCCGGGACAGGGGGCTATGGGGCAGTTCTTC; cdr3_aa: CASSTPGQGAMGQFF
d_call: NA; v_call: TRBV29-1; j_call: TRBJ1-1; clone_size: NA; cdr3_nt: TGCAGCGTTGTAGCCGCTGAAGCTTTCTTT; cdr3_aa: CSVVAAEAFF
d_call: NA; v_call: TRBV7-9; j_call: TRBJ2-5; clone_size: few; cdr3_nt: TGTGCCAGCAGCTTAGGTTGGCAGCAAGAGACCCAGTACTTC; cdr3_aa: CASSLGWQQETQYF
d_call: TRBD2; v_call: TRBV15; j_call: TRBJ2-1; clone_size: NA; cdr3_nt: TGTGCCGTGGCCGGGACTAGCGATGTCAATGAGCAGTTCTTC; cdr3_aa: CAVAGTSDVNEQFF
d_call: NA; v_call: TRBV6-5; j_call: TRBJ2-1; clone_size: NA; cdr3_nt: TGTGCCAGCAGTTACTCGAAGGACTATGGTGAGCAGTTCTTC; cdr3_aa: CASSYSKDYGEQFF
d_call: TRBD2; v_call: TRBV29-1; j_call: TRBJ2-5; clone_size: NA; cdr3_nt: TGCAGCGTTGACCGGCTAGCGGGGTTACTCAAAAGACAAGAGACCCAGTACTTC; cdr3_aa: CSVDRLAGLLKRQETQYF
d_call: NA; v_call: TRBV21-1; j_call: TRBJ2-7; clone_size: NA; cdr3_nt: TGTGCCAGGCCGGGCGAGTACTTC; cdr3_aa: CARPGEYF
d_call: TRBD1; v_call: TRBV29-1; j_call: TRBJ1-4; clone_size: few; cdr3_nt: TGCAGCGTTGAAGATCCTAGACAGGGGACGCCGGGTGAAAAACTGTTTTTT; cdr3_aa: CSVEDPRQGTPGEKLFF
d_call: TRBD2; v_call: TRBV29-1; j_call: TRBJ2-3; clone_size: NA; cdr3_nt: TGCAGCGCAGGACTAGCGGGAGGAAGGACAGATACGCAGTATTTT; cdr3_aa: CSAGLAGGRTDTQYF
d_call: NA; v_call: TRBV4-1; j_call: TRBJ2-3; clone_size: few; cdr3_nt: TGCGCCAGCAGCCAAGATCTTTCAGATACGCAGTATTTT; cdr3_aa: CASSQDLSDTQYF
d_call: NA; v_call: TRBV29-1; j_call: TRBJ2-1; clone_size: NA; cdr3_nt: TGCAGCGTTGACCCGTACAATGAGCAGTTCTTC; cdr3_aa: CSVDPYNEQFF
d_call: NA; v_call: TRBV29-1; j_call: TRBJ1-1; clone_size: NA; cdr3_nt: TGCAGCGTTGAAGGTGAAGACCCTGAAGCTTTCTTT; cdr3_aa: CSVEGEDPEAFF
d_call: TRBD1; v_call: TRBV29-1; j_call: TRBJ2-7; clone_size: NA; cdr3_nt: TGCAGCGTTGAAGGTGGTTCGGACAGGGTCGCCTACGAGCAGTACTTC; cdr3_aa: CSVEGGSDRVAYEQYF
d_call: NA; v_call: TRBV4-1; j_call: TRBJ2-1; clone_size: NA; cdr3_nt: TGCGCCAGCAGCCGGACTACAGGGGCCTACAATGAGCAGTTCTTC; cdr3_aa: CASSRTTGAYNEQFF
d_call: TRBD2; v_call: TRBV4-1; j_call: TRBJ2-3; clone_size: few; cdr3_nt: TGCGCCAGCAGCCACCCGACTAGCGGGAGTAAGGATACGCAGTATTTT; cdr3_aa: CASSHPTSGSKDTQYF
d_call: NA; v_call: TRBV29-1; j_call: TRBJ2-1; clone_size: NA; cdr3_nt: TGCAGCGTTGAAGGCACCCTCGGCAATGAGCAGTTCTTC; cdr3_aa: CSVEGTLGNEQFF
d_call: NA; v_call: TRBV23-1; j_call: TRBJ2-3; clone_size: NA; cdr3_nt: TGCGCCAGCAGTTCCCAGTCAGGGACAGATACGCAGTATTTT; cdr3_aa: CASSSQSGTDTQYF
d_call: NA; v_call: TRBV15; j_call: TRBJ2-3; clone_size: NA; cdr3_nt: TGTGCCACCAGCAGAACGGGACTCCCAGATACGCAGTATTTT; cdr3_aa: CATSRTGLPDTQYF
d_call: TRBD2; v_call: TRBV6-5; j_call: TRBJ2-7; clone_size: NA; cdr3_nt: TGTGCCAGCAGTTACGGGCCGGGAGGGAGCTACGAGCAGTACTTC; cdr3_aa: CASSYGPGGSYEQYF
d_call: NA; v_call: TRBV6-5; j_call: TRBJ1-2; clone_size: NA; cdr3_nt: TGTGCCAGCAGGGCCAACTATGGCTACACCTTC; cdr3_aa: CASRANYGYTF
d_call: TRBD1; v_call: TRBV11-2; j_call: TRBJ2-7; clone_size: NA; cdr3_nt: TGTGCCAGCAACATGGGGTCAGGGGGCGGCGAGCAGTACTTC; cdr3_aa: CASNMGSGGGEQYF
d_call: TRBD1; v_call: TRBV29-1; j_call: TRBJ2-7; clone_size: NA; cdr3_nt: TGCAGCGTTGTGGGACAGTCCTACGAGCAGTACTTC; cdr3_aa: CSVVGQSYEQYF
d_call: NA; v_call: TRBV6-5; j_call: TRBJ2-3; clone_size: NA; cdr3_nt: TGTGCCAGCACCGCAGGCTCCTCGGGCACAGATACGCAGTATTTT; cdr3_aa: CASTAGSSGTDTQYF
d_call: NA; v_call: TRBV30; j_call: TRBJ2-3; clone_size: NA; cdr3_nt: TGTGCCTGGTCACCGGGGAATGGAGATACGCAGTATTTT; cdr3_aa: CAWSPGNGDTQYF
d_call: TRBD2; v_call: TRBV30; j_call: TRBJ2-7; clone_size: NA; cdr3_nt: TGTGCCTGGAGTCACGGGACTACCTACGAGCAGTACTTC; cdr3_aa: CAWSHGTTYEQYF
d_call: TRBD2; v_call: TRBV29-1; j_call: TRBJ2-2; clone_size: few; cdr3_nt: TGCAGCGCAACACAACTTAGCGGGCTGGGCACCGGGGAGCTGTTTTTT; cdr3_aa: CSATQLSGLGTGELFF
d_call: TRBD1; v_call: TRBV7-9; j_call: TRBJ2-7; clone_size: NA; cdr3_nt: TGTGCCAGCAGCAATACGGACAGGGCCTACGAGCAGTACTTC; cdr3_aa: CASSNTDRAYEQYF
d_call: TRBD2; v_call: TRBV6-1; j_call: TRBJ2-4; clone_size: few; cdr3_nt: TGTGCCAGCAGTGAAACGGGTAGCGGGAGTGACATTCAGTACTTC; cdr3_aa: CASSETGSGSDIQYF
d_call: NA; v_call: TRBV11-2; j_call: TRBJ2-7; clone_size: NA; cdr3_nt: TGTGCCAGCAGTGAAGGGGCAACATACGAGCAGTACTTC; cdr3_aa: CASSEGATYEQYF
d_call: NA; v_call: TRBV29-1; j_call: TRBJ2-2; clone_size: few; cdr3_nt: TGCAGCGTTGTAGCCCGGGGGGAGCTGTTTTTT; cdr3_aa: CSVVARGELFF
d_call: NA; v_call: TRBV7-9; j_call: TRBJ2-7; clone_size: NA; cdr3_nt: TGTGCCAGCAGCTTAGGCAATGAGCAGTACTTC; cdr3_aa: CASSLGNEQYF
d_call: NA; v_call: TRBV30; j_call: TRBJ2-5; clone_size: NA; cdr3_nt: TGTGCCTGGACTAATAACCAAGAGACCCAGTACTTC; cdr3_aa: CAWTNNQETQYF
d_call: NA; v_call: TRBV29-1; j_call: TRBJ2-2; clone_size: NA; cdr3_nt: TGCAGCGTTGATAAAGGGTCGGCAAACACCGGGGAGCTGTTTTTT; cdr3_aa: CSVDKGSANTGELFF
d_call: TRBD1; v_call: TRBV9; j_call: TRBJ2-7; clone_size: NA; cdr3_nt: TGTGCCAGCAGCGTGTCAGGGACAGTTGACGAGCAGTACTTC; cdr3_aa: CASSVSGTVDEQYF
d_call: NA; v_call: TRBV28; j_call: TRBJ1-5; clone_size: few; cdr3_nt: TGTGCCAGCGGCTTAAGAGGGGTTAATCAGCCCCAGCATTTT; cdr3_aa: CASGLRGVNQPQHF
d_call: NA; v_call: TRBV29-1; j_call: TRBJ1-1; clone_size: few; cdr3_nt: TGCAGCGTTAACACAGGGATACAGCCTGAAGCTTTCTTT; cdr3_aa: CSVNTGIQPEAFF
d_call: TRBD2; v_call: TRBV9; j_call: TRBJ2-3; clone_size: NA; cdr3_nt: TGTGCCAGCAGCCAAGGGACTAGCGGGGGGGCGATGGGCACAGATACGCAGTATTTT; cdr3_aa: CASSQGTSGGAMGTDTQYF
d_call: TRBD2; v_call: TRBV28; j_call: TRBJ2-1; clone_size: few; cdr3_nt: TGTGCCAGCAGTTTTGGGAGGGGCCTTAATGAGCAGTTCTTC; cdr3_aa: CASSFGRGLNEQFF
d_call: NA; v_call: TRBV29-1; j_call: TRBJ2-5; clone_size: few; cdr3_nt: TGCAGCGTTGAAGGGGGGATCGGGCCGGTCGGGGCAGAGACCCAGTACTTC; cdr3_aa: CSVEGGIGPVGAETQYF
d_call: NA; v_call: TRBV7-9; j_call: TRBJ2-5; clone_size: NA; cdr3_nt: TGTGCCAGCAGCCTTTGGGACTCAGAAGAGACCCAGTACTTC; cdr3_aa: CASSLWDSEETQYF
d_call: NA; v_call: TRBV5-6; j_call: TRBJ2-3; clone_size: NA; cdr3_nt: TGTGCCAGCAGCTTGCGGCCCCCAAGTAATACGCAGTATTTT; cdr3_aa: CASSLRPPSNTQYF
d_call: NA; v_call: TRBV11-2; j_call: TRBJ1-1; clone_size: NA; cdr3_nt: TGTGCCAGCAGCTCGGTTGCTGAAGCTTTCTTT; cdr3_aa: CASSSVAEAFF
d_call: NA; v_call: TRBV2; j_call: TRBJ2-5; clone_size: NA; cdr3_nt: TGTGCCACCATAGGACAGATGTTAGAGACCCAGTACTTC; cdr3_aa: CATIGQMLETQYF